Given below is one TCR beta chain in context. The data were taken from a study of blood T cell repertoires in COVID-19. Across the study: Spain, Italy and the United States supplied samples that represented acute and convalescent COVID-19. T cells, B-cell-depleted T cells, or PBMCs provided the cDNA or gDNA that served as material.

Trimming took 4 bases from V and 3 from J, leaving 9 bases between them. CDR1 is KGHSH and CDR2 is LQKENI in the germline V gene. The CDR3 is 13 amino acids. Methods used by the authors: From reference gene primer amplification, estimates of nucleated cell counts were derived. Profiling relied on immunoSEQ multiplex PCR, and the TCRdb table lists in-frame clones only, not all of them. V and J calls and clone size are as listed in that table; D and trimming were resolved from the DNA. The data hold roughly 21,000 clones, with 80% to 90% observed a single time. This TCR derives from a human donor in a cohort sampled during active COVID-19. The chain carries TRBV18 and TRBJ1-1, with TRBD1 as a possible D gene (5 bases). Sequencing was carried out using peripheral blood. The CDR3 region is CASSLTRDTEAFF. The CDR3 nucleotides are TGTGCCAGCTCACTGACCAGGGACACTGAAGCTTTCTTT.